The 32 T cell receptor beta chains below all came from one sample that was sequenced in a study of OX40 agonist ivuxolimab in advanced cancers. TCRdb's copy holds only in-frame clones and misses some; the assay was immunoSEQ multiplex PCR. Altogether approximately 67,000 clones are present, roughly 85% being singletons, with the ten largest covering over 2%. The sample consisted of CD4+ or CD8+ T cells sorted from blood, taken in a trial of the OX40 agonist ivuxolimab. The receptors were gathered from an adult with an advanced solid tumor such as melanoma, head and neck, liver or kidney cancer.

The CDR3 DNA reads TGCGCCAGCAGCCCGGGACTAGCGGGAGTAGAGACCCAGTACTTC. It yields the protein CASSPGLAGVETQYF. The chain joins TRBV5-1 to TRBJ2-5; 14 nucleotides agree with TRBD2. In germline, CDR1 is SGHRS, CDR2 YFSETQ. This CDR3 has 15 residues. V gave up 4 bases and J gave up 4 bases; unmatched junction bases: 3.

The chain couples TRBV14 to TRBJ2-7, with D unresolved. Germline loops: CDR1 SGHDN, CDR2 FVKESK. V was shortened by 0 bases and J by 7 bases, with 13 bases between the two germline ends. The CDR3 is 14 residues long. The CDR3 DNA reads as TGTGCCAGCAGCCAAGAGTACCCCTTGGCGGAGCAGTACTTC. It encodes CASSQEYPLAEQYF.

The gene calls are TRBV5-4 and TRBJ2-1; TRBD2 might be the D (7 bases). The CDR3 is made up of 14 amino acids. Germline loops: CDR1 SGHNT, CDR2 YYREEE (reference sequence). Trimming cost V 0 bases and J 8 bases, with 12 bases left between them. The CDR3 region has the DNA TGTGCCAGCAGCTTGGGGGGGGGCAAGGATGAGCAGTTCTTC. This sequence encodes CASSLGGGKDEQFF.

The V and J genes are TRBV27 and TRBJ1-2; 9 bases fit TRBD1. The V and J ends lost 0 bases and 5 bases, in that order; junction bases with no gene match: 4. Germline V gives CDR1 MNHEY, CDR2 SMNVEV (reference sequence). The length of the CDR3 is 15 residues. The CDR3 DNA reads as TGTGCCAGCAGTTTATCACAGGGGGCGGAGTATGGCTACACCTTC. It encodes CASSLSQGAEYGYTF.

The chain couples TRBV18 to TRBJ1-1; the D gene is possibly TRBD1 (5 bases). Germline assignment: CDR1 KGHSH and CDR2 LQKENI. The CDR3 is made up of 15 amino acids. Trimming cost V 3 bases and J 4 bases, with 15 bases left between them. CDR3 amino acids: CASSPGNQGTTEAFF. The DNA for the CDR3 is TGTGCCAGCTCACCTGGGAACCAGGGAACCACTGAAGCTTTCTTT.

The table lists this clone with a few counts. CDR3 nucleotide sequence: TGTGCCATCCGACCGACAGGGAAACCCTACGAGCAGTACTTC. Translation: CAIRPTGKPYEQYF. V and J are TRBV2 and TRBJ2-7; TRBD1 aligns across 7 bases. V was clipped by 10 bases and J by 2 bases; unmatched bases: 11. In germline, CDR1 is SNHLY, CDR2 FYNNEI. The CDR3 loop spans 14 amino acids. The full variable domain, its missing parts supplied by reference TRBV2 and TRBJ2-7, is EPEVTQTPSHQVTQMGQEVILRCVPISNHLYFYWYRQILGQKVEFLVSFYNNEISEKSEIFDDQFSVERPDGSNFTLKIRSTKLEDSAMYFCAIRPTGKPYEQYFGPGTRLTVT.

The CDR3 spells CASSLRETEDTQYF. CDR3 in DNA: TGTGCCAGCAGTTTAAGGGAAACAGAAGATACGCAGTATTTT. The chain combines TRBV28 with TRBJ2-3; D unclear. Germline V gene sequence: CDR1 MDHEN, CDR2 SYDVKM. Trimming pared 2 bases from V and 5 bases from J, leaving 11 bases between. The CDR3 length is 14 residues.

In its sample, this clone was seen a few times. The chain has TRBV11-2 and TRBJ2-3, with D hard to call. Between the trimmed V and J ends, which lost 5 bases and 0 bases, there was a span of 6 bases. The CDR3 has 13 amino acids. CDR1 is SGHAT, CDR2 FQNNGV, per germline. The CDR3 DNA sequence: TGTGCCAGCAGCCTTCTCAGCACAGATACGCAGTATTTT. Translated: CASSLLSTDTQYF.

The chain employs TRBV2 and TRBJ1-4; TRBD1 agrees at 11 bases. CDR3 size: 17 residues. Germline V lookup: CDR1 SNHLY, CDR2 FYNNEI. Trimming at V came to 7 bases and at J to 0 bases, leaving 7 bases not matched to a gene. CDR3 bases: TGTGCCAGCACCAGGGACAGGGGGATAGCAACTAATGAAAAACTGTTTTTT. Translating it yields CASTRDRGIATNEKLFF.

This chain connects TRBV6-6 to TRBJ2-7; D is perhaps TRBD1 (6 bases). The germline gives CDR1 MNHNY, CDR2 SVGAGI (reference sequence). Trimming removed 4 bases at V and 1 base at J, with 14 bases between. CDR3 length equals 15 residues. The chain's CDR3 is CASSLGYRVSYEQYF. The CDR3 nucleotides are TGTGCCAGCAGTTTGGGCTACAGGGTATCCTACGAGCAGTACTTC.

The chain combines TRBV6-5 with TRBJ1-2; D not certain. V shed 0 bases and J shed 2 bases, with 10 bases lying between them. Germline V gives CDR1 MNHEY, CDR2 SVGAGI. This CDR3 spans 15 amino acids. CDR3 DNA sequence: TGTGCCAGCAGTTACTCGCGGGGAACCAACTATGGCTACACCTTC. Amino acids: CASSYSRGTNYGYTF.

The gene calls are TRBV2 and TRBJ2-1; TRBD2 might be the D (6 bases). V lost 2 bases and J lost 9, with 17 bases in between. This CDR3 has 15 amino acids. CDR1 and CDR2 (germline): SNHLY, FYNNEI. The DNA of the CDR3 is TGTGCCAGCAGTGAATCCGGACCCGTGGGAGGTGAGCAGTTCTTC. Translation gives CASSESGPVGGEQFF.

This clone showed up just once. V gene TRBV27 combines with J gene TRBJ2-7, with a tentative D call TRBD1 (6 bases). The V gene lost 5 bases and the J gene lost 0 bases, with 14 bases spanning the gap. This CDR3 contains 15 residues. Germline assignment: CDR1 MNHEY and CDR2 SMNVEV (reference sequence). CDR3: CASSATGLSSYEQYF. The DNA for the CDR3 is TGTGCCAGCAGTGCGACAGGTCTGTCCTCCTACGAGCAGTACTTC.

The chain is built from TRBV10-3 and TRBJ2-1; 7 bases line up with TRBD1. This CDR3 is 13 amino acids long. The trim removed 7 bases at V and 8 bases at J, leaving 8 bases unmatched. Germline CDR1 ENHRY, CDR2 SYGVKD. CDR3 coding DNA: TGTGCCATCACCCCGCGACAGGGCGATGAGCAGTTCTTC. Residues: CAITPRQGDEQFF.

The gene calls are TRBV4-1 and TRBJ2-2; the match to TRBD1 covers 7 bases. V lost 0 bases and J lost 13; bases outside the gene matches: 5. This CDR3 is built from 13 residues. In germline, CDR1 is MGHRA, CDR2 YSYEKL. CDR3 amino acids: CASSQDRQGRLFF. The CDR3 nucleotides are TGCGCCAGCAGCCAAGATCGACAGGGTCGGCTGTTTTTT.

The chain has TRBV16 and TRBJ2-7, with D possibly called TRBD1 or TRBD2 (5 bases each). With 4 bases removed from V and 1 base from J, the gap between germline ends came to 17 bases. The CDR3 contains 16 residues. Looked up from germline, CDR1 is KGHSY and CDR2 is FQNENV. The CDR3 protein is CASSRAAGTLSYEQYF. The DNA for the CDR3 is TGTGCCAGCAGCCGCGCAGCCGGGACCCTATCCTACGAGCAGTACTTC.

The chain combines TRBV6-5 with TRBJ2-7; 7 bases map to TRBD2. The ends lost 10 bases at V and 7 bases at J; junction bases unmatched: 10. The CDR3 runs 12 residues. Germline V gives CDR1 MNHEY, CDR2 SVGAGI. CDR3 loop: CAIRREMGEQYF. CDR3 DNA sequence: TGTGCCATCAGGCGGGAGATGGGAGAGCAGTACTTC.

V gene TRBV5-1 combines with J gene TRBJ1-3; 7 bases match TRBD1. V dropped 4 bases and J dropped 3; count of bases not matched to a gene: 4. CDR3 length equals 14 residues. The germline V gene has CDR1 SGHRS and CDR2 YFSETQ. The CDR3: CASSVGQRGNTIYF. Here the CDR3 DNA reads TGCGCCAGCAGCGTGGGACAGCGTGGAAACACCATATATTTT.

V gene TRBV5-1 combines with J gene TRBJ1-2, with D uncertain. Germline loops: CDR1 SGHRS, CDR2 YFSETQ. This CDR3 region has 13 residues. V was trimmed by 0 bases and J by 6 bases, leaving 9 bases between them. The CDR3 loop is CASSLGAQHGYTF. CDR3 sequence (DNA): TGCGCCAGCAGCTTGGGGGCCCAGCATGGCTACACCTTC.

This sequence joins TRBV6-6 and TRBJ2-5; D may be TRBD1 (6 bases). From germline, CDR1 is MNHNY and CDR2 SVGAGI (reference sequence). V dropped 6 bases and J dropped 8 bases, with 19 bases sitting between them. The CDR3 has 14 residues. Here the CDR3 DNA reads TGTGCCAGCAGGTGGATAGACAGGAGTGATACCCAGTACTTC. It is translated as CASRWIDRSDTQYF.

J is TRBJ2-7 and V is TRBV10-2, with TRBD1 matching over 8 bases. Germline values: CDR1 WSHSY, CDR2 SAAADI. The CDR3 length is 14 residues. The trim removed 3 bases at V and 1 base at J, leaving 2 bases unmatched. The CDR3 reads CASSEQGVSYEQYF. The CDR3, as DNA: TGCGCCAGCAGTGAACAGGGGGTATCCTACGAGCAGTACTTC.

The gene calls are TRBV7-2 and TRBJ1-1; 7 positions agree with TRBD1. Germline loops: CDR1 SGHTA, CDR2 FQGNSA. V shed 6 bases and J 2 bases; nucleotides not matched to a gene: 6. There are 14 residues in the CDR3. The CDR3 bases are TGTGCCAGCAGGCTAACAGGGGACAACACTGAAGCTTTCTTT. This gives the protein CASRLTGDNTEAFF.

V and J are TRBV7-9 and TRBJ1-1; TRBD1 is a possible D gene (5 bases). Trimming cost V 4 bases and J 3 bases, with 9 bases left between them. Germline values: CDR1 SEHNR, CDR2 FQNEAQ (reference sequence). The CDR3 covers 13 residues. As DNA, the CDR3 is TGTGCCAGCAGCTCAGGACAAGACACTGAAGCTTTCTTT. It codes for CASSSGQDTEAFF.

This clone appeared a few times. V and J are TRBV7-2 and TRBJ1-5; possibly TRBD1 for D (6 bases). The CDR3 totals 13 residues. Trimming shortened V by 1 base and J by 7 bases, and 8 bases separated the two germline ends. Germline CDR1 reads SGHTA; CDR2 reads FQGNSA. The CDR3 nucleotides read TGTGCCAGCAGCTTAGACAGGGCACAGCCCCAGCATTTT. Translating gives CASSLDRAQPQHF. Supplemented by reference TRBV7-2 and TRBJ1-5, the full variable domain reads GAGVSQSPSNKVTEKGKDVELRCDPISGHTALYWYRQSLGQGLEFLIYFQGNSAPDKSGLPSDRFSAERTGGSVSTLTIQRTQQEDSAVYLCASSLDRAQPQHFGDGTRLSIL.

This chain links TRBV11-3 with TRBJ2-3, with D tentatively TRBD2 (6 bases). Germline CDR1 SGHNT, CDR2 YENEEA. Trimming removed 3 bases at V and 0 bases at J, with 10 bases between. The CDR3 is made up of 15 amino acids. In DNA form, the CDR3 reads TGTGCCAGCAGCTTCTCGGGGGACAGCACAGATACGCAGTATTTT. Amino acids: CASSFSGDSTDTQYF.

This clone was detected only a few times. The chain links TRBV27 to TRBJ2-3, with D perhaps matching TRBD2 (5 bases). This CDR3 has 13 residues. From germline, CDR1 is MNHEY and CDR2 SMNVEV (reference sequence). The V end lost 3 bases, the J end lost 6 bases, and 10 bases lay between the germline ends. The CDR3 region is CASSFQRADTQYF. The CDR3 DNA reads as TGTGCCAGCAGTTTCCAGAGGGCTGATACGCAGTATTTT.

The chain couples TRBV7-2 to TRBJ2-3, with unresolved D. Trimming cost V 0 bases and J 2 bases, with 9 bases left between them. The CDR3 sequence is 15 residues long. Germline CDR1 and CDR2: SGHTA and FQGNSA. CDR3 DNA: TGTGCCAGCAGCTTAGCGGGCCAGCACACAGATACGCAGTATTTT. Amino acids: CASSLAGQHTDTQYF.

A remark on this clone: With a much larger clone just one base away, this may be a read error. This specimen includes other DNA sequences encoding the same CDR3. The chain links TRBV7-9 to TRBJ2-2; TRBD1 might be the D (5 bases). The CDR3 length is 15 residues. Germline CDR1 reads SEHNR; CDR2 reads FQNEAQ (reference sequence). V was cut by 1 base and J by 0 bases, with 6 bases left in between. CDR3 region: CASSLGGANTGELFF. The CDR3, as DNA: TGTGCCAGCAGCTTAGGGGGCGCGAACACCGGGGAGCTGTTTTTT.

The CDR3, as DNA: TGTGCCAGCAGTCCAACCTCTGCGGGCGCTTATGGCTACACCTTC. This sequence encodes CASSPTSAGAYGYTF. The chain uses TRBV27 and TRBJ1-2, with D hard to call. Looked up from germline, CDR1 is MNHEY and CDR2 is SMNVEV (reference sequence). V was cut by 5 bases and J by 5 bases, with 18 bases left in between. The CDR3 runs to 15 residues.

The chain carries TRBV20-1 and TRBJ2-1; no definite D call. CDR1 and CDR2 from the germline V gene are DFQATT and SNEGSKA (reference sequence). V lost 6 bases and J lost 8, with 8 bases in between. This CDR3 region has 10 residues. CDR3 amino acids: CSAPRHEQFF. CDR3 DNA sequence: TGCAGTGCCCCCCGCCATGAGCAGTTCTTC.

The chain has TRBV7-2 and TRBJ1-1; D unclear. The germline V gene encodes CDR1 SGHTA and CDR2 FQGNSA. This CDR3 contains 14 residues. Trimming shortened V by 5 bases and J by 5 bases, and 15 bases separated the two germline ends. The CDR3 DNA sequence: TGTGCCAGCAGCACACAGCCCGGAGGGACTGAAGCTTTCTTT. This sequence encodes CASSTQPGGTEAFF.

The chain employs TRBV2 and TRBJ2-2; D uncertain. V lost 7 bases and J lost 1, with 10 bases in between. The CDR3 sequence is 14 residues long. The germline V gene encodes CDR1 SNHLY and CDR2 FYNNEI. The CDR3 sequence: CASKPTGNTGELFF. In nucleotides, the CDR3 is TGTGCCAGCAAGCCCACCGGGAACACCGGGGAGCTGTTTTTT. The whole variable domain, filled in from reference TRBV2 and TRBJ2-2, reads EPEVTQTPSHQVTQMGQEVILRCVPISNHLYFYWYRQILGQKVEFLVSFYNNEISEKSEIFDDQFSVERPDGSNFTLKIRSTKLEDSAMYFCASKPTGNTGELFFGEGSRLTVL.